This T cell receptor beta chain originates from a study of T cell responses to AZD1222 COVID-19 vaccine. Study results and limitations: Regions 160-218 and 743-854 held dominance among vaccine-associated CD4 TCRs, which spanned spike. It was only five to seven AZD1222 recipients who were seropositive at baseline. The donor group comprised mostly white British people and more females; the analysis possibly underestimated clonal diversity.

V trimming: 5 bases; J trimming: 7 bases; junction bases outside the gene matches: 8. The CDR3 sequence is 14 residues long. The V gene's germline CDR1 is SNHLY and CDR2 FYNNEI. This clone was counted only a few times. What it binds is not known. Both about-4-week and about-12-week second-dose recipients were combined. TCRdb keeps only in-frame clones here, not all; method: immunoSEQ multiplex PCR. The sample holds some 81,000 clones, approximately 86% seen once. The receptor comes from an adult who received the AZD1222 COVID-19 vaccine. Sequenced here: peripheral blood, sampled 28 days after the second AZD1222 dose. This chain links TRBV2 with TRBJ2-1, with 7 bases identical to TRBD1. The CDR3: CASSRTGVRNEQFF. The DNA of the CDR3 is TGTGCCAGCAGTCGGACAGGCGTGAGGAATGAGCAGTTCTTC.